This T cell receptor beta chain was profiled in a study of blood T cell repertoires in COVID-19. The overall study: The analysed material was cDNA or gDNA that came from T cells, B-cell-depleted T cells, or PBMCs.

This CDR3 is built from 13 residues. The trim removed 4 bases at V and 7 bases at J, leaving 3 bases unmatched. Using immunoSEQ multiplex PCR, the repertoire was profiled, and TCRdb retains in-frame clones only, with some absent. Found here are approximately 260,000 clones, roughly 90% of them singletons; the top ten hold about 2.1%. The chain combines TRBV12-3 or TRBV12-4 with TRBJ2-1; 8 nucleotides align to TRBD2. Sequenced: peripheral blood. The receptor's source is a woman between 35 and 50 years old who had recovered from COVID-19. The CDR3 reads CASSWTSSNEQFF. The CDR3 nucleotides are TGTGCCAGCAGTTGGACTAGCTCGAATGAGCAGTTCTTC.